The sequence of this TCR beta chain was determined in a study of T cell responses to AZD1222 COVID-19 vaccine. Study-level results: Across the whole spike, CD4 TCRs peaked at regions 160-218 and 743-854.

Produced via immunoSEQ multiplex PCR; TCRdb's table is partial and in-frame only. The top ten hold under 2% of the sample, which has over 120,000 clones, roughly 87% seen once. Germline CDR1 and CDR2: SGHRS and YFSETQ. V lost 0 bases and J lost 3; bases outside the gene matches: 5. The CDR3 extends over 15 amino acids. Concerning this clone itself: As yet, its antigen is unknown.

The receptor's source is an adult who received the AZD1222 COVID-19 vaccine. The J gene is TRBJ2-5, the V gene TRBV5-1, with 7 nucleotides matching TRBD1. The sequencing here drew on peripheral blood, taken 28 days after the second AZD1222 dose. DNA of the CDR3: TGCGCCAGCAGCTTGGTGGCAGGGGGAGAAGAGACCCAGTACTTC. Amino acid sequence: CASSLVAGGEETQYF.